This T cell receptor beta chain derives from a study of T cell responses to AZD1222 COVID-19 vaccine. Overall study findings and caveats: Mostly white British, mostly female donors; authors suggested clonal diversity may be underestimated. Spike was spanned by vaccine-associated CD4 TCRs, which were dominant at 160-218 and 743-854.

Germline V CDR1 and CDR2: SGHVS, FQNEAQ. The germline V and J ends were trimmed by 5 bases and 8 bases, with 7 bases remaining between them. The CDR3 loop spans 11 amino acids. The protocol was immunoSEQ multiplex PCR, while the TCRdb copy is restricted to in-frame clones and leaves out a portion. Of about 150,000 clones listed, about 95% were seen once; the top ten hold over 0.95%. Note on this clone: Antigen: not known.

The sequence was collected from an adult in good health. Sequences were derived from peripheral blood, sampled on day 0 of AZD1222 vaccination. The genes are TRBV7-8 and TRBJ1-3; no clear D. CDR3 residues: CASSPEHTIYF. Here the CDR3 DNA reads TGTGCCAGCAGCCCCGAGCACACCATATATTTT.